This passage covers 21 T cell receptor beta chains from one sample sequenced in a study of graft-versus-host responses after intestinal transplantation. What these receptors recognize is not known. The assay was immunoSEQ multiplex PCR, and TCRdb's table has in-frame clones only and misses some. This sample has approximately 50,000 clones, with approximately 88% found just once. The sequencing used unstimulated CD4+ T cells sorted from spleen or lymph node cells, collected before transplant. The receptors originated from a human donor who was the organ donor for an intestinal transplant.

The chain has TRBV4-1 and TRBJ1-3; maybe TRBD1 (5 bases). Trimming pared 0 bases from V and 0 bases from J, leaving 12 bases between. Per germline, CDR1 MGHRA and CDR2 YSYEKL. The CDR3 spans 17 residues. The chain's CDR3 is CASSQDPRGTSGNTIYF. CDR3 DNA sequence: TGCGCCAGCAGCCAAGATCCACGCGGGACCTCTGGAAACACCATATATTTT.

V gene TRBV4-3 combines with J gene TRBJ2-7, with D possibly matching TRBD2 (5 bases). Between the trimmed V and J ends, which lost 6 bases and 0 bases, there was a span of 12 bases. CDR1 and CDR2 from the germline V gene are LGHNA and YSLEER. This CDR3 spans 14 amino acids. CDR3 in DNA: TGCGCCAGCAGGGCGTGGGAGAGCTCCTACGAGCAGTACTTC. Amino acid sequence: CASRAWESSYEQYF.

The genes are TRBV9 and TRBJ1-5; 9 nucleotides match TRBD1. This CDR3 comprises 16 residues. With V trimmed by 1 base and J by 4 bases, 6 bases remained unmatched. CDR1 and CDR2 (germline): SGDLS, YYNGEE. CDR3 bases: TGTGCCAGCAGCGTATCCTGGACAGGGGTGAATCAGCCCCAGCATTTT. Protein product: CASSVSWTGVNQPQHF.

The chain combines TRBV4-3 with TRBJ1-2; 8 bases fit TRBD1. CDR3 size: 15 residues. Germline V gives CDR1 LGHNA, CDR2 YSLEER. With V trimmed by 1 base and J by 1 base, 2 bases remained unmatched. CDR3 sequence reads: CASSQGDRGNYGYTF. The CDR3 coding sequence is TGCGCCAGCAGCCAAGGAGACAGGGGTAACTATGGCTACACCTTC.

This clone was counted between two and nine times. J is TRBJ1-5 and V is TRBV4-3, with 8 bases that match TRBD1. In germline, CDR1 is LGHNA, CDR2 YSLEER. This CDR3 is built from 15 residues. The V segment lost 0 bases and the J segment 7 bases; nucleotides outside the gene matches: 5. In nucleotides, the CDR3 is TGCGCCAGCAGCCAAGATGGACAGGGTGAACAGCCCCAGCATTTT. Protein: CASSQDGQGEQPQHF.

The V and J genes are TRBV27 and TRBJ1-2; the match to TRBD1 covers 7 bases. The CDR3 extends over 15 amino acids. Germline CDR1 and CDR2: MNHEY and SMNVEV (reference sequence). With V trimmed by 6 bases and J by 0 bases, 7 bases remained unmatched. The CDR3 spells CASSVGGLPNYGYTF. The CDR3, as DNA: TGTGCCAGCAGCGTAGGGGGCCTTCCTAACTATGGCTACACCTTC.

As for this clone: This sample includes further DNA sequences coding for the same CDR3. For the CDR3, the DNA is TGCGCCAGCAGCCAAGGGGTAAGCGGGAGGGACGAGCAGTACTTC. Translation: CASSQGVSGRDEQYF. The chain joins TRBV4-1 to TRBJ2-7, with 10 nucleotides matching TRBD2. The CDR3 has 15 residues. V shed 1 base, J shed 5 bases, and the junction held 5 bases outside the gene matches. Germline CDR1 reads MGHRA; CDR2 reads YSYEKL.

In DNA form, the CDR3 reads TGTGCCAGCAGTTTTTCAGAACTTAACACAGATACGCAGTATTTT. Protein: CASSFSELNTDTQYF. The rearrangement uses TRBV27 and TRBJ2-3; D gene ambiguous. The germline V and J ends were trimmed by 3 bases and 2 bases, with 12 bases remaining between them. The CDR3 consists of 15 residues. Germline V gives CDR1 MNHEY, CDR2 SMNVEV (reference sequence).

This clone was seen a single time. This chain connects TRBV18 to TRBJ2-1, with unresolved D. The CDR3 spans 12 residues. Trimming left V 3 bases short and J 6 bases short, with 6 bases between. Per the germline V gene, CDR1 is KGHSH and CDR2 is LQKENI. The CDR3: CASSPRLNEQFF. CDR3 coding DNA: TGTGCCAGCTCACCCAGACTCAATGAGCAGTTCTTC.

The CDR3 spells CASGGEGTPRETQYF. In nucleotides, the CDR3 is TGTGCCAGCGGTGGTGAGGGGACGCCTCGAGAGACCCAGTACTTC. The J gene is TRBJ2-5, the V gene TRBV6-6; the D call may be TRBD1 or TRBD2 (5 bases each). Trimming cost V 8 bases and J 4 bases, with 20 bases left between them. Germline V gene lookup returns CDR1 MNHNY and CDR2 SVGAGI (reference sequence). This CDR3 is built from 15 residues.

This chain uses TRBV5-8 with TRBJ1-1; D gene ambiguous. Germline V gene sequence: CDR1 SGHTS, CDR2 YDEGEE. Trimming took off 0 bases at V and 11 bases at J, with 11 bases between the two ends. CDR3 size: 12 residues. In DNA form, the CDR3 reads TGTGCCAGCAGCTTGGCTCATCGTACGGCTTTCTTT. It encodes CASSLAHRTAFF.

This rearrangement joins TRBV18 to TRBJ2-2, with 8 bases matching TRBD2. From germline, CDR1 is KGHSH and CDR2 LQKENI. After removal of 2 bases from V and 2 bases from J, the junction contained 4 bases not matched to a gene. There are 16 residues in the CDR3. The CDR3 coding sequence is TGTGCCAGCTCACCAACCGGGACTAGAAACACCGGGGAGCTGTTTTTT. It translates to CASSPTGTRNTGELFF.

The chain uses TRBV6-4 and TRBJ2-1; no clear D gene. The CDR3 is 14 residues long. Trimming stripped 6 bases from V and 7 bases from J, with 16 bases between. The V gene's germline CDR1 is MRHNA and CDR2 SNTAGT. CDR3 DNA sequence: TGTGCCAGCAGGGGTGGTAGCAGCCGGAATGAGCAGTTCTTC. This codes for CASRGGSSRNEQFF.

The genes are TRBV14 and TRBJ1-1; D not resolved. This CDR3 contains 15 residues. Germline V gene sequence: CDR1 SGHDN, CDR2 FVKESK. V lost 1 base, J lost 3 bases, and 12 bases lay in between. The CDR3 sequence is CASSQGPAVYTEAFF. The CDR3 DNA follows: TGTGCCAGCAGCCAAGGTCCAGCGGTGTACACTGAAGCTTTCTTT.

The chain's CDR3 is CALKIRGTLYGYTF. The CDR3, as DNA: TGTGCCTTGAAAATAAGAGGGACACTCTATGGCTACACCTTC. J is TRBJ1-2 and V is TRBV30, with D possibly TRBD1 on 6 matching bases. Germline V CDR1 and CDR2: GTSNPN, SVGIG (reference sequence). V lost 7 bases, J lost 4 bases, and 19 bases lay in between. The CDR3 extends over 14 amino acids.

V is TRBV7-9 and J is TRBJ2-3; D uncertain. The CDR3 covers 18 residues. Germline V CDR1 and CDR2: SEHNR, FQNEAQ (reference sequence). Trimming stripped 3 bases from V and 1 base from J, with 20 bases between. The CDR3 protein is CASSLGIGSGVGTDTQYF. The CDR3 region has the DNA TGTGCCAGCAGCTTGGGTATAGGTAGTGGAGTAGGCACAGATACGCAGTATTTT.

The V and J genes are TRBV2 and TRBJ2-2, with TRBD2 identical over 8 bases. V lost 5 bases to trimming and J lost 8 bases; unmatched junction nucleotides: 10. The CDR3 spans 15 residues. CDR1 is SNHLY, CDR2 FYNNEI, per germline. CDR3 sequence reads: CASSSPGGVEGELFF. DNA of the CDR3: TGTGCCAGCAGTAGCCCCGGGGGGGTGGAAGGGGAGCTGTTTTTT.

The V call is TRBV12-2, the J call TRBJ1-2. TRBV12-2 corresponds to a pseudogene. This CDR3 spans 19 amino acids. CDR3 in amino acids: CASRLVEAPWTGDDYGYTF. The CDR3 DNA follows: TGTGCAAGTCGCTTAGTCGAAGCTCCTTGGACCGGTGACGACTATGGCTACACCTTC.

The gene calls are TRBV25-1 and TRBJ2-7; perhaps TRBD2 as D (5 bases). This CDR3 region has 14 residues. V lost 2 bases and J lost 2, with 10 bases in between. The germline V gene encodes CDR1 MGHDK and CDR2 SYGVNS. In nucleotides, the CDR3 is TGTGCCAGCAGTGAACCGGGGTTAGCCTACGAGCAGTACTTC. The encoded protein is CASSEPGLAYEQYF.

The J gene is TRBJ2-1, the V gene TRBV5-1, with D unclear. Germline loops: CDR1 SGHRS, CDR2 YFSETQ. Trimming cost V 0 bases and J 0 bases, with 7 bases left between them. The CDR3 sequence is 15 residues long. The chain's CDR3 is CASSLGASSYNEQFF. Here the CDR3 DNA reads TGCGCCAGCAGCTTGGGGGCGAGCTCCTACAATGAGCAGTTCTTC. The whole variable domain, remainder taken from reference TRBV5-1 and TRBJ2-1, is KAGVTQTPRYLIKTRGQQVTLSCSPISGHRSVSWYQQTPGQGLQFLFEYFSETQRNKGNFPGRFSGRQFSNSRSEMNVSTLELGDSALYLCASSLGASSYNEQFFGPGTRLTVL.

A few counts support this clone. CDR3 bases: TGTGCCAGCAGTGATGTGGGGATGGGCGGACTAGTTCTTCAGTACTTC. Translating gives CASSDVGMGGLVLQYF. V and J are TRBV6-1 and TRBJ2-4; 7 nucleotides match TRBD2. V shed 3 bases, J shed 11 bases, and the junction held 16 bases outside the gene matches. CDR3 length: 16 residues. Germline V gene sequence: CDR1 MNHNS, CDR2 SASEGT.